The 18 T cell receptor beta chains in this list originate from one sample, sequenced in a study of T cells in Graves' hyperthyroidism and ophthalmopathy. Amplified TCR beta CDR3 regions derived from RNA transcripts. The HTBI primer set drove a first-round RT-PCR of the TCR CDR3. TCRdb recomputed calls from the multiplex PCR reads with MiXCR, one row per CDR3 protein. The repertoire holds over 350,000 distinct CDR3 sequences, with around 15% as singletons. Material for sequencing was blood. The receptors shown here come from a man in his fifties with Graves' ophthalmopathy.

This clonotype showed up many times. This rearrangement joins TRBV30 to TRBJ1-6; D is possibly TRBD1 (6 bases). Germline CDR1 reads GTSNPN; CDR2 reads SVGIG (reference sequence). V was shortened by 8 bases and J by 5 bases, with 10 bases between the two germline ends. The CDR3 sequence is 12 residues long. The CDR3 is CAVTGNNSPLHF. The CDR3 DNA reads TGTGCCGTCACAGGGAATAATTCACCCCTCCACTTT.

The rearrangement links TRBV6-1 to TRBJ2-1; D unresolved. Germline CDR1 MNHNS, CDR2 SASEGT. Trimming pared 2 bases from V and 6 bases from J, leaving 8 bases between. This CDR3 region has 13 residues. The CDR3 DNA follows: TGTGCCAGCAGTGAATTCGGAACCAATGAGCAGTTCTTC. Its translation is CASSEFGTNEQFF.

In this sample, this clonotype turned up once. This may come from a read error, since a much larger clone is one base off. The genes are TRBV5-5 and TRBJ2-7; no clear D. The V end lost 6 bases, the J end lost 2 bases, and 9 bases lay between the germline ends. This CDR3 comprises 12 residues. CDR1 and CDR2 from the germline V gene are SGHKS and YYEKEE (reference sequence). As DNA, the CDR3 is TGTGCCAGCAAATGGGGAACCTACGAGCAGTACTTC. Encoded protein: CASKWGTYEQYF.

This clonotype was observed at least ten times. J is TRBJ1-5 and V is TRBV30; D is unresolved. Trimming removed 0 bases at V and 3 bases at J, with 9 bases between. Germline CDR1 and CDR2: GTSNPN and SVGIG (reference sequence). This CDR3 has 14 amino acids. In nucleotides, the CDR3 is TGTGCCTGGAGTGTAAAGGCACCCAATCAGCCCCAGCATTTT. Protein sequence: CAWSVKAPNQPQHF.

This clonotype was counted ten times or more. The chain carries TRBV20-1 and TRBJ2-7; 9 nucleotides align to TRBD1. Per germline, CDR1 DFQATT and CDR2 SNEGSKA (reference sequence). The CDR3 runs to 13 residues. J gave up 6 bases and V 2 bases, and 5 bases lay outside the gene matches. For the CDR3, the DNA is TGCAGTGCTAGACTGGACAGGGGATTCGAGCAGTACTTC. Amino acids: CSARLDRGFEQYF.

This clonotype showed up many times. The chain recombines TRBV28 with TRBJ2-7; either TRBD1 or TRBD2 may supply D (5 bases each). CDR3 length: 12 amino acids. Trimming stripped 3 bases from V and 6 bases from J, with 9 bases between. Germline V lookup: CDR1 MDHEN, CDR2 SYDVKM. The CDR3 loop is CASSFLGVEQYF. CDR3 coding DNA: TGTGCCAGCAGTTTTCTGGGGGTCGAGCAGTACTTC.

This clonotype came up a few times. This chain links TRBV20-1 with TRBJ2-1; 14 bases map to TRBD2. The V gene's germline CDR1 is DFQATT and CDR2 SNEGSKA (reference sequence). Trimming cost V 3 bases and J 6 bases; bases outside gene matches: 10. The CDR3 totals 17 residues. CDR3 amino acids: CSASNRRGTSGSNEQFF. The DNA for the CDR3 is TGCAGTGCTAGTAACAGACGTGGGACTAGCGGGAGCAATGAGCAGTTCTTC.

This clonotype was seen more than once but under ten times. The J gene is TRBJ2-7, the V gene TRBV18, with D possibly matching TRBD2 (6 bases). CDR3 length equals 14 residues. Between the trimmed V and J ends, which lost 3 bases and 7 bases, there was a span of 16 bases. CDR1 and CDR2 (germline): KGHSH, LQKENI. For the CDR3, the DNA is TGTGCCAGCTCACCGACTAGAAACCCAGGGGAGCAGTACTTC. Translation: CASSPTRNPGEQYF.

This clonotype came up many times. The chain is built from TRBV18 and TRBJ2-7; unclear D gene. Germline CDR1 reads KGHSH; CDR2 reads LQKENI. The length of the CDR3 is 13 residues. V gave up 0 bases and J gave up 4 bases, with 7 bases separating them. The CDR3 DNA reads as TGTGCCAGCTCACCACCTTCTATGTACGAGCAGTACTTC. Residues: CASSPPSMYEQYF.

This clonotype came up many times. CDR3 bases: TGTGCCAGCAGCCAAGAAGGAGGGAAGGGTAATGAAAAACTGTTTTTT. This gives the protein CASSQEGGKGNEKLFF. The rearrangement links TRBV11-3 to TRBJ1-4; D is unresolved. Trimming removed 5 bases at V and 4 bases at J, with 17 bases between. The CDR3 is made up of 16 amino acids. Looked up from germline, CDR1 is SGHNT and CDR2 is YENEEA.

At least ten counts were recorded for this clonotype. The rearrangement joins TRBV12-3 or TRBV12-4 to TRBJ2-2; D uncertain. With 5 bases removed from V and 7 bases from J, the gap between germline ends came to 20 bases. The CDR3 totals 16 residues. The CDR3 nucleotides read TGTGCCAGCAGTCCCCGCTCGGGTCTGTTGGGCGGGGAGCTGTTTTTT. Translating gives CASSPRSGLLGGELFF.

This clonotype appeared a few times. CDR3 sequence reads: CASSKGQIPQETQYF. In nucleotides, the CDR3 is TGTGCCAGCAGCAAGGGACAGATACCCCAAGAGACCCAGTACTTC. The chain combines TRBV9 with TRBJ2-5, with TRBD1 identical over 7 bases. This CDR3 contains 15 residues. J was trimmed by 1 base and V by 4 bases; bases with no gene match: 7. Germline CDR1 SGDLS, CDR2 YYNGEE.

CDR3 coding DNA: TGCGCCAGCAGCTTGGTTTTCTCCCTAGCGGGAAGGTACAATGAGCAGTTCTTC. Amino acid sequence: CASSLVFSLAGRYNEQFF. The chain carries TRBV5-1 and TRBJ2-1; 9 bases map to TRBD2. There are 18 residues in the CDR3. J gave up 4 bases and V 0 bases, and 11 bases lay outside the gene matches. The germline V gene encodes CDR1 SGHRS and CDR2 YFSETQ.

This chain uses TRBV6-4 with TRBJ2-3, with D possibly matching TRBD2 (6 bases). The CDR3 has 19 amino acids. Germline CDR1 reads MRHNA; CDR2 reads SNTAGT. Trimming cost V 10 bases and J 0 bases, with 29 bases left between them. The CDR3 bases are TGTGCCACAGCGAATTCCGGTGGGGTGGCGGGGCCTAGCACAGATACGCAGTATTTT. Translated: CATANSGGVAGPSTDTQYF.

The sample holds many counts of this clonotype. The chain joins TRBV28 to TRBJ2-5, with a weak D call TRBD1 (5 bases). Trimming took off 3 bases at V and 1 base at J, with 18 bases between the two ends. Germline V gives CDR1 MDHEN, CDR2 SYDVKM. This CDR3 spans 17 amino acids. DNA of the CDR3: TGTGCCAGCAGTTTCCCGGATAAGGGGCGGCCCCAAGAGACCCAGTACTTC. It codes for CASSFPDKGRPQETQYF.

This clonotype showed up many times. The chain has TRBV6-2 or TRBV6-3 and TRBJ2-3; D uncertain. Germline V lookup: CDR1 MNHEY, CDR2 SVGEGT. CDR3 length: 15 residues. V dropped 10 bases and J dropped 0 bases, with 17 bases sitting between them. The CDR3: CATRDSPASTDTQYF. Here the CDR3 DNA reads TGTGCCACACGAGATAGCCCCGCCAGCACAGATACGCAGTATTTT.

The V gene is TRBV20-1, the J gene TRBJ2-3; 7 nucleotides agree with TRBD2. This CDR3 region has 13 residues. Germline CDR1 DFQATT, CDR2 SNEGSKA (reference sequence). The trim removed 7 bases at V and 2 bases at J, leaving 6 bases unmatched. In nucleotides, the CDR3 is TGCAGTGTTGCTAGCGGCGCCACAGATACGCAGTATTTT. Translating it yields CSVASGATDTQYF.

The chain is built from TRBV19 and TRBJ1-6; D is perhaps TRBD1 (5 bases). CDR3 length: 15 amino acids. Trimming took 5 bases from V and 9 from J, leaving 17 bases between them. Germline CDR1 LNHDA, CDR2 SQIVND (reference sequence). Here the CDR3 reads CASSATGTEVSPLHF. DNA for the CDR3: TGTGCCAGTAGTGCGACCGGGACGGAGGTTTCACCCCTCCACTTT. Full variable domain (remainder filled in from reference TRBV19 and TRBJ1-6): DGGITQSPKYLFRKEGQNVTLSCEQNLNHDAMYWYRQDPGQGLRLIYYSQIVNDFQKGDIAEGYSVSREKKESFPLTVTSAQKNPTAFYLCASSATGTEVSPLHFGNGTRLTVT.